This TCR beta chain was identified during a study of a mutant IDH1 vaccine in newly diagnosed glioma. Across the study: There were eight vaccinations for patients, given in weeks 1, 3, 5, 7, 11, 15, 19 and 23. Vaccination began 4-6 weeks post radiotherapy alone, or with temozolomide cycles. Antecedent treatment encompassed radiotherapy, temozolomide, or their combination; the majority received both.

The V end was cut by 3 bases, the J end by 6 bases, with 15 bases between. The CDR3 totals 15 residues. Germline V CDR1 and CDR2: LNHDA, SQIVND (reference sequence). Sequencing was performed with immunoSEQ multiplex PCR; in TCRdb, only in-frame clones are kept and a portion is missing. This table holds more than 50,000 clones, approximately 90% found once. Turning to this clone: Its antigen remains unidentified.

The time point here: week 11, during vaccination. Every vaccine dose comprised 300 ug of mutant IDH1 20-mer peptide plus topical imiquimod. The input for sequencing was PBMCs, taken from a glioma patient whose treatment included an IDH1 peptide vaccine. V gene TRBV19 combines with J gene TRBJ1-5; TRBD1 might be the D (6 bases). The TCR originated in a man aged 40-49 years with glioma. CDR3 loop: CASSIAGGGGQPQHF. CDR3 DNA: TGTGCCAGTAGTATTGCGGGGGGCGGGGGTCAGCCCCAGCATTTT.